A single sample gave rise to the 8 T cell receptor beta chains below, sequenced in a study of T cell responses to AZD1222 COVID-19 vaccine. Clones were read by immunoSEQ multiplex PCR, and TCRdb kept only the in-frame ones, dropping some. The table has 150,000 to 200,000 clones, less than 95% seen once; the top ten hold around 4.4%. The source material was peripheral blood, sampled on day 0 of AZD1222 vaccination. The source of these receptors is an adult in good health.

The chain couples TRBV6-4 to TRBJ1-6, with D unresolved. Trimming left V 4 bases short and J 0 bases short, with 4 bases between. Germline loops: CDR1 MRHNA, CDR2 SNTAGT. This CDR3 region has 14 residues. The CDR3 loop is CASSVSSYNSPLHF. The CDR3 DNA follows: TGTGCCAGCAGTGTAAGCTCCTATAATTCACCCCTCCACTTT.

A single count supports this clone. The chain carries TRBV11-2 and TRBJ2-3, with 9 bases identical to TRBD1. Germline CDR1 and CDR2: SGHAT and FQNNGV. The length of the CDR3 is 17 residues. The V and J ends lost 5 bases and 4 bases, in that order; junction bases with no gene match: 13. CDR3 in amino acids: CASSPGTGTERADTQYF. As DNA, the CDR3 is TGTGCCAGCAGCCCGGGGACAGGGACCGAACGGGCAGATACGCAGTATTTT.

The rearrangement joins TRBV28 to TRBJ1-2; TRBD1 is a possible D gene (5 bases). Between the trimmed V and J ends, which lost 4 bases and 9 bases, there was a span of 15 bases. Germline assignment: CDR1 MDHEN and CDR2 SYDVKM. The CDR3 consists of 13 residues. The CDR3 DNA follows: TGTGCCAGCAGTTCCCGCCGGGACGGTCGCTACACCTTC. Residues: CASSSRRDGRYTF.

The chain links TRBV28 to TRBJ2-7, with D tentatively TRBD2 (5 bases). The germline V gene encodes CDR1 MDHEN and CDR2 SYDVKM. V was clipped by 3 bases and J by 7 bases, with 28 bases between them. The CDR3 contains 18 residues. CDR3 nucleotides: TGTGCCAGCAGTTTGTTGGGCTTCGGACTGGATCCGGCTCGGGAGCAGTACTTC. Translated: CASSLLGFGLDPAREQYF.

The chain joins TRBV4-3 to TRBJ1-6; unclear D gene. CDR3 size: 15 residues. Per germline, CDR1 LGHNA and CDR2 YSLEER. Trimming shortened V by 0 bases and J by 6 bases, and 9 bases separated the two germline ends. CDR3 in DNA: TGCGCCAGCAGCCAAGATTGGGCAGTTAATTCACCCCTCCACTTT. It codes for CASSQDWAVNSPLHF.

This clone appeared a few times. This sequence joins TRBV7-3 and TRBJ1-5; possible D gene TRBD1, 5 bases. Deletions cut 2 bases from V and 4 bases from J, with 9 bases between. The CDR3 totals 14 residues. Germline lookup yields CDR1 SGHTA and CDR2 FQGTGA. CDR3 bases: TGTGCCAGCAGCTTACAGGGTCGAAATCAGCCCCAGCATTTT. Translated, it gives CASSLQGRNQPQHF. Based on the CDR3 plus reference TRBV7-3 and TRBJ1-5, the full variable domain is GAGVSQTPSNKVTEKGKYVELRCDPISGHTALYWYRQSLGQGPEFLIYFQGTGAADDSGLPNDRFFAVRPEGSVSTLKIQRTERGDSAVYLCASSLQGRNQPQHFGDGTRLSIL.

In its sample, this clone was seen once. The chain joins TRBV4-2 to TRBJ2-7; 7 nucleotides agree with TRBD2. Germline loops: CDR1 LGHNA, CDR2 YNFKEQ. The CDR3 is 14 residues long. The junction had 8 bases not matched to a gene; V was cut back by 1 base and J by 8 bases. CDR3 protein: CASSQVTSSGQQYF. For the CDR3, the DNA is TGTGCCAGCAGCCAAGTAACGAGTAGCGGGCAGCAGTACTTC.

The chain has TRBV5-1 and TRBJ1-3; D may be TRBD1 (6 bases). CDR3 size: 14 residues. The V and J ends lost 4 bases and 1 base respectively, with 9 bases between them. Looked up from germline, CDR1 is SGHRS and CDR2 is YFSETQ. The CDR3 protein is CASSRTASGNTIYF. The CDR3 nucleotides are TGCGCCAGCAGCCGGACAGCATCTGGAAACACCATATATTTT.